This TCR beta chain was identified in a study of T cell changes during pregnancy in multiple sclerosis (dated by TCRdb to between 2018 and 2020). With respect to the entire study: In women with multiple sclerosis, the researchers looked at how the T cell repertoire shifted as pregnancy progressed.

Concerning this clone itself: The antigen it recognizes is unknown. The record has no base qualities; no much larger clone is one base away.

The germline V gene yields SGHRS for CDR1 and YFSETQ for CDR2. V is trimmed back by 3 bases and J by 3 bases, and the junction contains 9 bases that no gene match accounts for. Counted from cysteine to phenylalanine, this CDR3 has 16 amino acids. Of the read, only the CDR3 DNA is kept; its 48 bases are in frame from base 1. Library preparation was by the immunoSEQ multiplex PCR assay. TCRdb re-hosts the immuneACCESS table, in-frame sequences only. Its copies lack some clones; in the studies checked, an unresolved V gene accounts for under half of them, and the cause for the rest is not known. For this sample the table gives 70,000 to 100,000 clones, of which approximately 92% were detected only once. The top ten clonotypes cover roughly 1% of the sample.

The V and J segments used are TRBV5-1 and TRBJ2-7; the junction holds 10 bases that match TRBD2. This clonotype originated in a female donor with multiple sclerosis, enrolled in a pregnancy study. The starting material was peripheral blood, obtained in the first trimester of pregnancy. The DNA reads TGCGCCAGCAGCTCTAAAGAGGGACTAGCGCACTACGAGCAGTACTTC. Its amino acids are CASSSKEGLAHYEQYF.